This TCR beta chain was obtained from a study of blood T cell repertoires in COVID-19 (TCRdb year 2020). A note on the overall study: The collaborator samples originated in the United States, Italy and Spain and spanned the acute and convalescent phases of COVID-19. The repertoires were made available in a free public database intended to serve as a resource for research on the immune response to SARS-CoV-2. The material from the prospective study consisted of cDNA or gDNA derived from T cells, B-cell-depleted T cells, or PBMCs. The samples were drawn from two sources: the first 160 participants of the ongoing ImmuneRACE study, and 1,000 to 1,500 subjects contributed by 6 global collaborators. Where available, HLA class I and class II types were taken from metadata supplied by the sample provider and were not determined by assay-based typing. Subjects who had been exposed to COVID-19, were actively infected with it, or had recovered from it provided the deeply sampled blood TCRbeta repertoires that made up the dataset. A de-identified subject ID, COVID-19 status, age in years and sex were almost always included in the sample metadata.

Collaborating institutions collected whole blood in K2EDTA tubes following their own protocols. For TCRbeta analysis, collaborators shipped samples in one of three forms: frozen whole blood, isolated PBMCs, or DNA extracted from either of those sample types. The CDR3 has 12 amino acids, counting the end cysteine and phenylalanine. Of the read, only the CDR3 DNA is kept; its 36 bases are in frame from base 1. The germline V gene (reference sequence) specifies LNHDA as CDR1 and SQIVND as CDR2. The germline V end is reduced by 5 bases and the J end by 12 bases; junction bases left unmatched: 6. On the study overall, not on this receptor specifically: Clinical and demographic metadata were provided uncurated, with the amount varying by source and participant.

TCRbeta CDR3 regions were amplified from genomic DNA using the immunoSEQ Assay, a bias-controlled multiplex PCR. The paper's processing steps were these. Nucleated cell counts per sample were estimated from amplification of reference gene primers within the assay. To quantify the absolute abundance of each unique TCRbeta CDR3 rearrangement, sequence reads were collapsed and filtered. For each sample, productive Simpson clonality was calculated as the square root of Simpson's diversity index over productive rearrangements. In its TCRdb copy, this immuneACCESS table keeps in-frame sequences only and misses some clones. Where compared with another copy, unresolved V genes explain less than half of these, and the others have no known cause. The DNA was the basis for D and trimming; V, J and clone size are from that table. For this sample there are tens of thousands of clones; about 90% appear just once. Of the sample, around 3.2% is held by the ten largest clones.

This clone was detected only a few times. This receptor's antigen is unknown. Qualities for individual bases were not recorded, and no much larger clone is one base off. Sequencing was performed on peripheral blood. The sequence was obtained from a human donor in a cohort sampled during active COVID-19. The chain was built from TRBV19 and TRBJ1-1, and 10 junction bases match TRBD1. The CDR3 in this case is CASSVRDRGTFF. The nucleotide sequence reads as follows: TGTGCCAGTAGTGTCCGGGACAGGGGAACTTTCTTT.